A selection of T cell receptor beta chains follows, all from one sample in a study of blood T cells in healthy people across ages. TCRdb re-analysed the 5' RACE reads in MiXCR, keeping a single row per CDR3 protein. The sample lists some 1.5 million distinct CDR3 sequences, roughly 28% occurring once. The sample comprised blood. These receptors were obtained from a woman aged 25 to 39 in good health. Each CDR3 is given with its conserved first and last residue. A D gene is named only where the DNA matches it firmly. Expanded clones are given a class, and other clones once, few, many or no size at all.

CDR3: CSARAESDHEQYF
DNA: TGCAGTGCTAGAGCAGAATCGGATCACGAGCAGTACTTC
V: TRBV20-1
D: -
J: TRBJ2-7
size: few

CDR3: CATSRVLGPSNTEAFF
DNA: TGTGCCACCAGCAGAGTTCTAGGGCCCTCTAACACTGAAGCTTTCTTT
V: TRBV15
D: -
J: TRBJ1-1
size: -

CDR3: CSGSIGRGPNQPQHF
DNA: TGCAGTGGGTCGATTGGGAGGGGACCCAATCAGCCCCAGCATTTT
V: TRBV20-1
D: -
J: TRBJ1-5
size: few

CDR3: CASGQGAETQYF
DNA: TGTGCTAGTGGACAGGGGGCGGAGACCCAGTACTTC
V: TRBV12-5
D: TRBD1
J: TRBJ2-5
size: few

CDR3: CSASPGGSTDTQYF
DNA: TGCAGTGCTAGCCCGGGGGGTTCCACAGATACGCAGTATTTT
V: TRBV20-1
D: TRBD2
J: TRBJ2-3
size: few

CDR3: CASSMGTSGGLGETQYF
DNA: TGCGCCAGCAGCATGGGGACTAGCGGGGGGCTCGGCGAGACCCAGTACTTC
V: TRBV5-1
D: TRBD2
J: TRBJ2-5
size: -

CDR3: CASSRTGRNPNQPQHF
DNA: TGTGCCAGCAGTAGGACAGGGCGGAATCCCAATCAGCCCCAGCATTTT
V: TRBV6-5
D: TRBD1
J: TRBJ1-5
size: -

CDR3: CASGLPNTRNTEAFF
DNA: TGTGCTAGTGGTTTGCCTAATACAAGGAACACTGAAGCTTTCTTT
V: TRBV12-5
D: -
J: TRBJ1-1
size: -

CDR3: CASSRGTGPRSGANVLTF
DNA: TGCGCCAGCAGCCGAGGGACAGGACCCCGCTCTGGGGCCAACGTCCTGACTTTC
V: TRBV4-3
D: TRBD1
J: TRBJ2-6
size: many

CDR3: CASSLGAGQGTDTQYF
DNA: TGTGCCAGCAGCCTGGGGGCGGGACAGGGCACAGATACGCAGTATTTT
V: TRBV7-6
D: TRBD1
J: TRBJ2-3
size: -

CDR3: CSVQRGFDEKLFF
DNA: TGCAGCGTTCAGAGAGGGTTTGATGAAAAACTGTTTTTT
V: TRBV29-1
D: -
J: TRBJ1-4
size: -

CDR3: CASSRDFNYGYTF
DNA: TGTGCCAGCTCCCGTGATTTCAACTATGGCTACACCTTC
V: TRBV25-1
D: -
J: TRBJ1-2
size: -

CDR3: CSVLGGAEAFF
DNA: TGCAGCGTTCTTGGAGGGGCTGAAGCTTTCTTT
V: TRBV29-1
D: -
J: TRBJ1-1
size: few

CDR3: CASTGGGAGNEQYF
DNA: TGTGCCAGCACGGGGGGTGGGGCTGGCAATGAGCAGTACTTC
V: TRBV6-1
D: TRBD2
J: TRBJ2-7
size: -

CDR3: CASSIDSDYGYTF
DNA: TGCGCCAGCAGCATCGACAGCGACTATGGCTACACCTTC
V: TRBV23-1
D: -
J: TRBJ1-2
size: -

CDR3: CASSVSQGYNEQFF
DNA: TGTGCCAGCAGCGTTAGCCAGGGCTACAATGAGCAGTTCTTC
V: TRBV9
D: -
J: TRBJ2-1
size: few

CDR3: CSAPSPGTGEKTQYF
DNA: TGCAGTGCGCCATCCCCCGGGACAGGGGAGAAGACCCAGTACTTC
V: TRBV20-1
D: TRBD1
J: TRBJ2-5
size: -

CDR3: CSVVGFVGQYF
DNA: TGCAGCGTTGTGGGGTTCGTTGGGCAGTACTTC
V: TRBV29-1
D: -
J: TRBJ2-7
size: many

CDR3: CASSWGLLRTDTQYF
DNA: TGCGCCAGCAGCTGGGGACTCCTTCGCACAGATACGCAGTATTTT
V: TRBV5-1
D: -
J: TRBJ2-3
size: few

CDR3: CASSEIDTSYNEQFF
DNA: TGTGCCAGCAGTGAGATCGACACCTCCTACAATGAGCAGTTCTTC
V: TRBV6-2/TRBV6-3
D: -
J: TRBJ2-1
size: few

CDR3: CASSLKDRHNYGYTF
DNA: TGTGCCAGCAGCTTGAAGGACAGGCATAACTATGGCTACACCTTC
V: TRBV7-2
D: TRBD1
J: TRBJ1-2
size: many

CDR3: CSARAGEGGNQPQHF
DNA: TGCAGTGCTAGGGCAGGGGAAGGGGGCAATCAGCCCCAGCATTTT
V: TRBV20-1
D: -
J: TRBJ1-5
size: few